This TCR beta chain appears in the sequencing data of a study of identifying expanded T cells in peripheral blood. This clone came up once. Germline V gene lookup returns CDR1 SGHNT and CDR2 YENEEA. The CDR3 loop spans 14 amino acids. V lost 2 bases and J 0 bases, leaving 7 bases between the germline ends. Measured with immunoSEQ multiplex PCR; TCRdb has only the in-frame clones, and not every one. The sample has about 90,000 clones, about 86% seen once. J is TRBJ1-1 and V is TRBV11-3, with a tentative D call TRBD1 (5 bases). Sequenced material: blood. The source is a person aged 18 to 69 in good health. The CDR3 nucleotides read TGTGCCAGCAGCTTAAAGGACATGAACACTGAAGCTTTCTTT. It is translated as CASSLKDMNTEAFF.